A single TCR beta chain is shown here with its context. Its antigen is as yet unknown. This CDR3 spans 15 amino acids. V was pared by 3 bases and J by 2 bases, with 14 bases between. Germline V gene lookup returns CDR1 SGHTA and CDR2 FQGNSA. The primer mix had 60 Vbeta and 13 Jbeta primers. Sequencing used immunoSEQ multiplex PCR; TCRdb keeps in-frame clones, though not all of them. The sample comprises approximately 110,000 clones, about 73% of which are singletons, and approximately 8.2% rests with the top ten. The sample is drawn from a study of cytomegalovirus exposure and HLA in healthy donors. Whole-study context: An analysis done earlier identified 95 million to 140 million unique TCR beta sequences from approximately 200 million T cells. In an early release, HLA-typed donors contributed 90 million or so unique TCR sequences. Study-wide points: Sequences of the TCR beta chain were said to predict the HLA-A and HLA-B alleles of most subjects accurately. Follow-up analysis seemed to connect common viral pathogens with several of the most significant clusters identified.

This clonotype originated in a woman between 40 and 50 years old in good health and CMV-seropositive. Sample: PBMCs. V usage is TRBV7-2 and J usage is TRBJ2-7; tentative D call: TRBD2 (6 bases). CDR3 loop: CASSFTGTDTYEQYF. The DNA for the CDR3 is TGTGCCAGCAGCTTCACCGGGACTGATACCTACGAGCAGTACTTC.